This entry features one T cell receptor beta chain sequence. Trimming cost V 5 bases and J 2 bases; bases outside gene matches: 11. The CDR3 covers 16 residues. Germline assignment: CDR1 SGHAT and CDR2 FQNNGV. This table comes from immunoSEQ multiplex PCR, and its TCRdb copy is limited to in-frame clones, with some not included. This sample has about 220,000 clones, with roughly 80% found just once. This specimen belongs to a study of blood T cell repertoires in COVID-19. Study summary: Both acute and convalescent COVID-19 samples were obtained from the United States, Italy and Spain.

The V gene is TRBV11-2, the J gene TRBJ2-7; the match to TRBD2 covers 8 bases. The sample taken for sequencing was PBMCs or T cells enriched from blood (not recorded which). This clonotype originated in a middle-aged woman with acute COVID-19. CDR3: CASSPDRAGGTYEQYF. In nucleotides, the CDR3 is TGTGCCAGCAGCCCGGATCGGGCGGGGGGCACCTACGAGCAGTACTTC.